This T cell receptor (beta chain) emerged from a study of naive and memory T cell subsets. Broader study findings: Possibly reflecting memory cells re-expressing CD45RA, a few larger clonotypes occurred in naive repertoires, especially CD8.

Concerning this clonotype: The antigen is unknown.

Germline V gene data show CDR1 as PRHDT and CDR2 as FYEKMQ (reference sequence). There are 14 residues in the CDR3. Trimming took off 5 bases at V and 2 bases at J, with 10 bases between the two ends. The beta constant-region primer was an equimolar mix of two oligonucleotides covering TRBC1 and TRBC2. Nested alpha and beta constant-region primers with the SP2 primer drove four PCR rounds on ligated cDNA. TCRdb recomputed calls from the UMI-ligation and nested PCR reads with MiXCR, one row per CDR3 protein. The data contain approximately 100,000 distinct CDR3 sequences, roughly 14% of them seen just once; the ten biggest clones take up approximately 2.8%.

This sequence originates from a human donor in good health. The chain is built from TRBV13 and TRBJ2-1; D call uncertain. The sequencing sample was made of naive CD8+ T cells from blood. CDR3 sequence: CASSTRATYNEQFF. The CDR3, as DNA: TGTGCCAGCAGCACCCGTGCAACCTACAATGAGCAGTTCTTC.